These T cell receptor beta chains were read from a single sample in a study of T cell responses to AZD1222 COVID-19 vaccine. Produced via immunoSEQ multiplex PCR; TCRdb's table is partial and in-frame only. This sample carries about 140,000 clones, roughly 90% of them seen once, and the ten largest clones take about 4%. The sequencing used peripheral blood, collected 28 days after the second AZD1222 dose. The receptors stem from an adult who received the AZD1222 COVID-19 vaccine. Both conserved end residues are part of each CDR3. D genes are given only for firm matches. Only some rows state a clone size, as once, few, many or a class for expanded clones.

>.|TRBV3-1/TRBV3-2|.|TRBJ1-2
TGTGCCAGCAGCCAAGGAGGGGGGTTCTATGGCTACACCTTC
CASSQGGGFYGYTF
>.|TRBV14|TRBD2|TRBJ2-1
TGTGCCAGCAGCCAACTGGGACTAGCGGACAATAATGAGCAGTTCTTC
CASSQLGLADNNEQFF
>many|TRBV6-2/TRBV6-3|.|TRBJ2-7
TGTGCCAGCAGTTACTCCGGGGACGAGCAGTACTTC
CASSYSGDEQYF
>once|TRBV5-1|.|TRBJ1-3
TGCGCCAGCAGGGGTACTTCTGGAAACACCATATATTTT
CASRGTSGNTIYF
>.|TRBV5-4|TRBD1|TRBJ2-1
TGTGCCAGCAGCGCCGACAGGGGAGGCAATGAGCAGTTCTTC
CASSADRGGNEQFF
>.|TRBV27|TRBD2|TRBJ2-1
TGTGCCAGCAGGGCTACCACTAGCGGGAGGGGGGAGCAGTTCTTC
CASRATTSGRGEQFF
>.|TRBV6-2/TRBV6-3|.|TRBJ1-2
TGTGCCAGCAGTGATACTAACTATGGCTACACCTTC
CASSDTNYGYTF
>.|TRBV7-3|.|TRBJ1-1
TGTGCCAGCAGCTTCTCTGAGAGCACTGAAGCTTTCTTT
CASSFSESTEAFF
>.|TRBV11-2|.|TRBJ2-5
TGTGCCAGCAGCTTAGGGGGCAGAAGAGAGACCCAGTACTTC
CASSLGGRRETQYF
>.|TRBV12-3/TRBV12-4|.|TRBJ2-5
TGTGCCAGCAGTTTTAGAGAGACCCAGTACTTC
CASSFRETQYF
>.|TRBV7-3|TRBD2|TRBJ2-1
TGTGCCAGCAGCTCAAGTGGTATAGCGGGGGCCTCCTACAATGAGCAGTTCTTC
CASSSSGIAGASYNEQFF
>.|TRBV7-9|.|TRBJ1-6
TGTGCCAGCAGCTTACAGGGAGGAAATTCACCCCTCCACTTT
CASSLQGGNSPLHF
>.|TRBV27|.|TRBJ2-2
TGTGCCAGCAGTAGCGCGAACACCGGGGAGCTGTTTTTT
CASSSANTGELFF
>.|TRBV18|.|TRBJ2-7
TGTGCCAGCTCACCACCCCCGGGACACTCCTACGAGCAGTACTTC
CASSPPPGHSYEQYF
>once|TRBV7-8|TRBD2|TRBJ2-1
TGTGCCAGCAGCCCTAGCGGGAGGGCCAATGAGCAGTTCTTC
CASSPSGRANEQFF
>.|TRBV6-2/TRBV6-3|.|TRBJ1-5
TGTGCCAGCAGTTACGAGGGGTTAAGCAATCAGCCCCAGCATTTT
CASSYEGLSNQPQHF
>.|TRBV29-1|.|TRBJ1-1
TGCAGCGTTGAAGGCCAGTGGGATCCAAACACTGAAGCTTTCTTT
CSVEGQWDPNTEAFF
>.|TRBV28|.|TRBJ2-1
TGTGCCAGCAGCCCCACAGGGTTTTTGAGTAATGAGCAGTTCTTC
CASSPTGFLSNEQFF
>.|TRBV4-2|.|TRBJ2-1
TGTGCCAGCAGCTTGCGGGCGAGTGAGCAGTTCTTC
CASSLRASEQFF
>few|TRBV6-5|.|TRBJ1-2
TGTGCCAGTACCTCGGGAGCCGGCTACACCTTC
CASTSGAGYTF
>.|TRBV6-5|.|TRBJ2-2
TGTGCCAGCAGTTACGGTGGAGCCACCGGGGAGCTGTTTTTT
CASSYGGATGELFF
>once|TRBV6-6|TRBD1|TRBJ1-4
TGTGCCAGCAGCCCAGACAGGGGAGGAGAAAAACTGTTTTTT
CASSPDRGGEKLFF
>.|TRBV6-5|.|TRBJ1-4
TGTGCCAGCAGTTACCTGGTCCGGGCCAATGAAAAACTGTTTTTT
CASSYLVRANEKLFF
>.|TRBV9|.|TRBJ2-5
TGTGCCAGCAGCGTAGCCCAGGGGCACGTCGCGGAGACCCAGTACTTC
CASSVAQGHVAETQYF
>.|TRBV4-1|.|TRBJ1-3
TGCGCCAGCAGCCAAGGGGACGCCGCGAGCGGAAACACCATATATTTT
CASSQGDAASGNTIYF
>.|TRBV28|.|TRBJ2-5
TGTGCCAGCAGTGAGGCGGGCGGGACCCAGTACTTC
CASSEAGGTQYF
>.|TRBV6-1|TRBD1|TRBJ1-5
TGTGCCAGCAGTGAACCGACAGGGGCTCTTCAGCCCCAGCATTTT
CASSEPTGALQPQHF
>.|TRBV6-2/TRBV6-3|.|TRBJ2-5
TGTGCCAGCAGACCTCCGGGGGAAGAGACCCAGTACTTC
CASRPPGEETQYF
>.|TRBV7-9|.|TRBJ1-1
TGTGCCAGCAGCTCAGGGGTAAACACTGAAGCTTTCTTT
CASSSGVNTEAFF
>.|TRBV3-1/TRBV3-2|.|TRBJ1-6
TGTGCCAGCAACTCGCCCAGCTCCTATAATTCACCCCTCCACTTT
CASNSPSSYNSPLHF
>once|TRBV9|TRBD2|TRBJ2-2
TGTGCCAGCAGCCCCCGCGGGGGGAACACCGGGGAGCTGTTTTTT
CASSPRGGNTGELFF
>.|TRBV3-1/TRBV3-2|TRBD1|TRBJ1-2
TGTGCCAGCAGCATCCGGGACAGGGGCGATGGCTACACCTTC
CASSIRDRGDGYTF
>.|TRBV7-2|TRBD1|TRBJ1-1
TGTGCCAGCAGCCACAGGACAGGGCCGAACACTGAAGCTTTCTTT
CASSHRTGPNTEAFF